The 25 T cell receptor delta chains listed next were all sequenced from one sample in a study of γδ T cells in repeated Plasmodium falciparum infection. TCRdb reran clone calling via CATT on the multiplex PCR reads. The sample has 93,000 or so delta-chain clones, 0.75% to 1% seen once. Vgamma9/Vdelta2+ and Vdelta2-negative gammadelta T cells were flow-sorted from PBMC for bulk sequencing. Specimen: gamma-delta T cells from blood. The receptors were gathered from a pool of human donors (malaria-infected and uninfected, not separated).

This clone was counted a few times. Sequence at one end of the junction differs from germline and may be a read error. V and J are TRDV1 and TRDJ1; TRDD3 matches at 9 bases. TCRdb is silent on the J gene; assignment here came from matching the DNA to germline. The CDR3 runs to 18 residues. Germline V gene data show CDR1 as TSWWSYY and CDR2 as QGS. This CDR3 reads CALGEQITGGIYTDKLIF. CDR3 nucleotides: TGCGCTCTTGGGGAGCAGATTACTGGGGGAATCTACACCGATAAACTCATCTTT.

To note about this clone: The TCRdb record carries a much larger clone's protein, which differs from this DNA's translation at residues 8 and 12; a read error is the likely cause, and the protein listed here is the DNA translation. V usage is TRDV1 and J usage is TRDJ3; D is perhaps TRDD3 (5 bases). Germline V gene lookup returns CDR1 TSWWSYY and CDR2 QGS. This CDR3 has 19 residues. CDR3 coding DNA: TGTGCTCTTGGGGACGGCACTTGGGGAACCTCCCGGGACACCCGACAGATGTTTTTC. Protein: CALGDGTWGTSRDTRQMFF.

This clone was seen many times. This likely reflects a read error, since a far larger clone is one base away. This specimen includes other DNA sequences encoding the same CDR3. The chain has TRDV1 and TRDJ1; tentative D call: TRDD2 (6 bases). Trimming took off 3 bases at V and 0 bases at J, with 35 bases between the two ends. CDR1 is TSWWSYY, CDR2 QGS, per germline. The CDR3 extends over 23 amino acids. The CDR3 sequence: CALGDHIPVVPPGVLPYTDKLIF. DNA for the CDR3: TGTGCTCTTGGGGATCACATCCCTGTGGTGCCACCGGGGGTCCTACCGTACACCGATAAACTCATCTTT.

The sample holds many counts of this clone. The TCRdb protein, from a much larger clone, departs from this DNA's translation at residue 13, likely by read error; the protein shown derives from the DNA. This chain joins TRDV2 and TRDJ1; 11 nucleotides agree with TRDD3. No J gene was available from TCRdb, and it was assigned here by a germline match of the DNA. From germline, CDR1 is GEAIGNYY and CDR2 EKD. The CDR3 contains 20 residues. After removal of 3 bases from V and 1 base from J, the junction contained 18 bases not matched to a gene. The CDR3 DNA follows: TGTGCCTGTGACCCCCTGGGTGGGGGATACGCAGGTGTCGGCACCGATAAACTCATCTTT. Its protein product is CACDPLGGGYAGVGTDKLIF.

This clone was found a few times. The protein recorded in TCRdb matches a much larger clone and deviates from this DNA's translation at residue 14, suggesting a read error; the protein here is obtained by translating the DNA. V is TRDV2 and J is TRDJ1; TRDD3 matches 9 bases. The J gene, not given by TCRdb, was assigned here from a germline match of the nucleotide sequence. Trimming took 0 bases from V and 0 from J; bases not matched to a gene: 28. From germline, CDR1 is GEAIGNYY and CDR2 EKD. This CDR3 comprises 24 residues. CDR3 DNA: TGTGCCTGTGACACCGTGAGGGGGGGGGATACCCACTACAATACACCGACGTACACCGATAAACTCATCTTT. This translates into CACDTVRGGDTHYNTPTYTDKLIF.

With respect to this clone: The protein TCRdb gives is from a much larger clone and does not agree with this DNA's translation at residue 5, likely a read error; the protein shown here comes from the DNA. The rearrangement links TRDV1 to TRDJ1, with 8 bases matching TRDD2. The J gene comes from matching the DNA to germline here; TCRdb lacks it. The CDR3 contains 16 residues. The ends lost 4 bases at V and 8 bases at J; junction bases unmatched: 15. Germline CDR1 is TSWWSYY and CDR2 is QGS. The chain's CDR3 is CALGASYVGGYTKLIF. The CDR3 nucleotides read TGTGCTCTTGGGGCTTCCTACGTGGGAGGATACACGAAACTCATCTTT.

This clone showed up many times. With a far larger clone one base away, a read error is the likely cause. Other DNA sequences of this sample code for an identical CDR3. V is TRDV2 and J is TRDJ1, with TRDD3 identical over 7 bases. The J gene is not listed in TCRdb, so it was assigned here from a DNA match to germline. CDR3 length: 15 residues. Germline CDR1 and CDR2: GEAIGNYY and EKD. CDR3 amino acids: CACDTVGISTDKLIF. DNA for the CDR3: TGTGCCTGCGACACAGTGGGGATAAGTACCGATAAACTCATCTTT.

Remarks on this clone: The amino acid sequence in TCRdb belongs to a much larger clone and departs from this DNA's translation at residue 16, likely a sequencing read error; the sequence shown is translated from the DNA. The V gene corresponds to TRDV1; no J gene was called; the table's D call, TRDD3, has no DNA check behind it. The germline V gene encodes CDR1 TSWWSYY and CDR2 QGS. CDR3 length: 18 residues. CDR3 DNA: TGTGCTCTTGGGCCCCGACCCGTACTGGGGGATACGACCGATAAACCCATCTTT. It is translated as CALGPRPVLGDTTDKPIF.

In regard to this clone: A read error likely explains this, since a far larger clone differs by one base. Other DNA sequences in this sample translate to the same CDR3. The chain is built from TRDV2 and TRDJ1, with 13 bases that match TRDD3. Per the germline V gene, CDR1 is GEAIGNYY and CDR2 is EKD. This CDR3 is built from 18 residues. As DNA, the CDR3 is TGTGCCTGTGATCTAATTACTGGGGGATACGCGGGGACCGATAAACTTATCTTT. Its translation: CACDLITGGYAGTDKLIF.

This clone was seen at least ten times. Here the CDR3 reads CALGELRSIPTVGYANLGTDKLIF. The CDR3 DNA follows: TGTGCTCTTGGGGAACTCAGGAGTATCCCGACTGTGGGATACGCTAATTTGGGCACCGATAAACTCATCTTT. V usage is TRDV1 and J usage is TRDJ1, with TRDD3 identical over 8 bases. The CDR3 has 24 residues. Germline CDR1 reads TSWWSYY; CDR2 reads QGS. The trim removed 0 bases at V and 1 base at J, leaving 28 bases unmatched.

Details on this clone: This DNA's translation and the protein TCRdb lists, from a much larger clone, do not match at residue 16, likely due to a read error; the protein shown is translated from the DNA. The chain uses TRDV1 and TRDJ1, with 10 bases matching TRDD3. The CDR3 is made up of 24 amino acids. Looked up from germline, CDR1 is TSWWSYY and CDR2 is QGS. The trim removed 6 bases at V and 0 bases at J, leaving 31 bases unmatched. For the CDR3, the DNA is TGTGCTCTTGGTGGATCACTTCCTACGACAGTAACTGGGGGATTCATATCGTACACCGATAAACTCATCTTT. It specifies CALGGSLPTTVTGGFISYTDKLIF.

A word on this clone: The TCRdb protein, from a much larger clone, departs from this DNA's translation at residue 17, likely by read error; the protein shown derives from the DNA. No J gene was called, and the V gene is TRDV2. The germline V gene encodes CDR1 GEAIGNYY and CDR2 EKD. The CDR3 totals 18 residues. Here the CDR3 DNA reads TGTGCCTGTGACACCCCGCGGGGGGGTCCCGGTCCCACCGATAAACTCACCTTT. It is translated as CACDTPRGGPGPTDKLTF.

Points on this clone: The junction differs from germline at one of its ends, possibly a read error. This chain uses TRDV1 with TRDJ1, with 9 bases matching TRDD3. TCRdb supplies no J gene; here it was assigned by aligning the nucleotide sequence to germline. Germline lookup yields CDR1 TSWWSYY and CDR2 QGS. The CDR3 covers 16 residues. CDR3 nucleotide sequence: TGCTCTGGGGACTGCCGCTGGGGGATTAGGGCCGATAAACTCATCTTT. Protein: CSGDCRWGIRADKLIF.

This clone occurred many times. CDR3 bases: TGTGCCTGTGACCCTTTGCCCCAGACTGGGACAACCGATAAACTCATCTTT. This encodes CACDPLPQTGTTDKLIF. The rearrangement links TRDV2 to TRDJ1, with a possible D match to TRDD3 (6 bases). The CDR3 totals 17 residues. The V and J ends lost 3 bases and 2 bases respectively, with 21 bases between them. Germline assignment: CDR1 GEAIGNYY and CDR2 EKD.

This clone was seen a handful of times. The TCRdb record carries a much larger clone's protein, which differs from this DNA's translation at residue 21; a read error is the likely cause, and the protein listed here is the DNA translation. This rearrangement joins TRDV1 to TRDJ1; 9 nucleotides line up with TRDD3. Germline V lookup: CDR1 TSWWSYY, CDR2 QGS. CDR3 length: 23 amino acids. CDR3 DNA sequence: TGTGCTCTTGGGGAACACAGGAACCTACGCCGTAACTGGGGGAACCCGTGGACCGATAAACCCATCTTT. Its protein product is CALGEHRNLRRNWGNPWTDKPIF.

This clone was detected ten times or more. The chain carries TRDV1 and TRDJ1, with TRDD3 identical over 13 bases. V lost 6 bases to trimming and J lost 8 bases; unmatched junction nucleotides: 21. This CDR3 is 19 amino acids long. Germline V lookup: CDR1 TSWWSYY, CDR2 QGS. The CDR3 sequence is CALGPADSHLTGGYVKLIF. The CDR3 DNA sequence: TGTGCTCTTGGACCAGCGGACTCCCACCTCACTGGGGGATACGTCAAACTCATCTTT.

As to this clone: The amino acid sequence in TCRdb belongs to a much larger clone and departs from this DNA's translation at residue 5, likely a sequencing read error; the sequence shown is translated from the DNA. The chain uses TRDV2 and TRDJ1, with 8 bases aligning to TRDD3. TCRdb offers no J gene call, so here the DNA was matched to germline to obtain one. The CDR3 totals 14 residues. Germline trimming cut 2 bases from V and 9 bases from J; bases unmatched to any gene: 10. CDR1 GEAIGNYY and CDR2 EKD come from the germline V gene. This CDR3 is CACDIGGYRGQLIF. The CDR3 coding sequence is TGTGCCTGTGACATCGGGGGATATCGAGGGCAACTCATCTTT.

This clone occurred a few times. A far more abundant clone sits one base away, making this likely a read error. This sample also contains other DNA sequences that code for the same CDR3. The J gene is TRDJ1, the V gene TRDV2; D possibly corresponds to TRDD3 (6 bases). Assignment of the J gene here rests on matching the DNA to germline, because TCRdb gives none. The CDR3 is 15 residues long. Germline V gives CDR1 GEAIGNYY, CDR2 EKD. V lost 1 base and J 2 bases, leaving 13 bases between the germline ends. As DNA, the CDR3 is TGTGCCTGTGACACAGTAGGGATAAGTACCGATAAACTCATCTTT. Amino acid sequence: CACDTVGISTDKLIF.

Only a few counts were recorded for this clone. Translating this DNA gives a protein that differs at residue 13 from the TCRdb one, which belongs to a much larger clone; a read error is likely, and the protein shown is this translation. The chain combines TRDV2 with TRDJ1; the match to TRDD3 covers 9 bases. CDR3 length: 18 residues. V was clipped by 1 base and J by 4 bases; unmatched bases: 15. The germline V gene has CDR1 GEAIGNYY and CDR2 EKD. In nucleotides, the CDR3 is TGTGCCTGTGACACTGTTGGGCTGGGGGATCAGTACATCGATAAACTCATCTTT. It specifies CACDTVGLGDQYIDKLIF.

Turning to this clone: The protein held in TCRdb is that of a much larger clone and does not match this DNA's translation at residue 4, likely because of a read error; the protein shown is translated from the DNA. The chain has TRDV1 and TRDJ1; TRDD3 aligns across 12 bases. In the absence of a J gene in TCRdb, the DNA was matched to germline to assign it here. Trimming took 7 bases from V and 3 from J; bases not matched to a gene: 18. The germline CDR1 and CDR2 sequences are TSWWSYY and QGS. The CDR3 consists of 19 residues. The CDR3 loop is CALEGWYWGIPGPSDKLIF. Here the CDR3 DNA reads TGTGCTCTTGAGGGATGGTACTGGGGGATACCCGGCCCGTCCGATAAACTCATCTTT.

This clone was counted only a few times. With only one base between it and a far larger clone, this is likely a read error. Other DNA sequences within the sample encode an identical CDR3. The chain is built from TRDV2 and TRDJ1, with 8 bases matching TRDD3. The J gene comes from matching the DNA to germline here; TCRdb lacks it. The CDR3 spans 20 residues. Germline CDR1 is GEAIGNYY and CDR2 is EKD. The CDR3 region is CACDTEDRLTGGPHTDKLIF. The CDR3, as DNA: TGTGCCTGTGACACCGAAGACAGGTTGACTGGGGGTCCACACACCGACAAACTCATCTTT.

This clone has just a few counts. A read error likely explains why the TCRdb protein, taken from a much larger clone, differs from this DNA's translation at residue 3; the protein shown is translated from the DNA. The V call is TRDV2, the J call TRDJ2; 9 nucleotides align to TRDD3. Since TCRdb gives no J gene, matching the DNA to germline was used here to assign it. This CDR3 is 17 amino acids long. Per germline, CDR1 GEAIGNYY and CDR2 EKD. CDR3 coding DNA: TGTGCCCGTGACACGGTGGGGGATAACGGCTTGACAGCACAACTCTTCTTT. It encodes CARDTVGDNGLTAQLFF.

Concerning this clone itself: A far larger clone lies a single base away; this is likely a read error. This chain connects TRDV1 to TRDJ1, with 9 positions matching TRDD2. From germline, CDR1 is TSWWSYY and CDR2 QGS. After removal of 1 base from V and 0 bases from J, the junction contained 48 bases not matched to a gene. The CDR3 spans 31 residues. The DNA for the CDR3 is TGTGCTCTTGGGGAACATCGGGGCCTCCTTCCTTCCTACCTCCGCCCTTACCGACCCCTTTTGGTGAGGGGGTACACCGATAAACTCATCTTT. It is translated as CALGEHRGLLPSYLRPYRPLLVRGYTDKLIF.

Turning to this clone: The TCRdb protein, from a much larger clone, departs from this DNA's translation at residue 3, likely by read error; the protein shown derives from the DNA. The J gene is TRDJ1, the V gene TRDV1; 7 bases align to TRDD3. Assignment of the J gene here rests on matching the DNA to germline, because TCRdb gives none. The V gene's germline CDR1 is TSWWSYY and CDR2 QGS. The length of the CDR3 is 22 residues. The CDR3 protein is CAPGELVIARNRGGSHTDKLIF. In DNA form, the CDR3 reads TGTGCTCCTGGGGAACTAGTTATAGCGCGAAACCGAGGGGGATCACACACCGATAAACTCATCTTT.

Notes on this clone: This DNA translates differently at residue 17 from the TCRdb protein, which is that of a much larger clone; a read error is likely, and the protein shown is the DNA's own translation. The V gene is TRDV1, the J gene TRDJ1; TRDD3 matches at 7 bases. Germline assignment: CDR1 TSWWSYY and CDR2 QGS. J gave up 0 bases and V 2 bases, and 33 bases lay outside the gene matches. The CDR3 loop spans 25 amino acids. CDR3 residues: CALGEGGRHGPTLLGIVPHTDKLIF. The CDR3 coding sequence is TGTGCTCTTGGGGAAGGTGGGCGCCATGGCCCTACCTTACTGGGGATTGTCCCTCACACCGATAAACTCATCTTT.